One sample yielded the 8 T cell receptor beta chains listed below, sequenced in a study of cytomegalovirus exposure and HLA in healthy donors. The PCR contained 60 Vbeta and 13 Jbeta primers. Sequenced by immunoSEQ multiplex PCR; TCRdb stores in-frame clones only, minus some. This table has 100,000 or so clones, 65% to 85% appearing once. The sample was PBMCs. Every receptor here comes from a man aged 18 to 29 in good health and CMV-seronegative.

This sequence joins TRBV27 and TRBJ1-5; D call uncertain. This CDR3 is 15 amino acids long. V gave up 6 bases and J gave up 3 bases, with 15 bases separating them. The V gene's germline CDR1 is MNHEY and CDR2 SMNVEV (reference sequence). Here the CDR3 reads CASSLLAGNNQPQHF. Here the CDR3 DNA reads TGTGCCAGCAGCCTTTTAGCCGGGAACAATCAGCCCCAGCATTTT.

The CDR3 region has the DNA TGTGCCAGCAGCTTAGGTCCAGGACAGGGGGTTTCTGGGGCCAACGTCCTGACTTTC. Its translation is CASSLGPGQGVSGANVLTF. V gene TRBV7-9 combines with J gene TRBJ2-6, with 10 bases matching TRBD1. Germline CDR1 is SEHNR and CDR2 is FQNEAQ (reference sequence). Trimming at V came to 1 base and at J to 1 base, leaving 7 bases not matched to a gene. There are 19 residues in the CDR3.

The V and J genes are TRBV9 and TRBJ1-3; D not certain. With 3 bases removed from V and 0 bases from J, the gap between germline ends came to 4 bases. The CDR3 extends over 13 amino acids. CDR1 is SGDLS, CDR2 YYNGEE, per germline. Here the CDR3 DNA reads TGTGCCAGCAGCGACACCTCTGGAAACACCATATATTTT. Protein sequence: CASSDTSGNTIYF.

CDR3 sequence: CASSLNPPGSTDTQYF. DNA of the CDR3: TGCGCCAGCAGCCTCAACCCGCCGGGGAGCACAGATACGCAGTATTTT. The J gene is TRBJ2-3, the V gene TRBV4-3; D might be TRBD2 (5 bases). Germline V lookup: CDR1 LGHNA, CDR2 YSLEER. This CDR3 spans 16 amino acids. Trimming removed 4 bases from V and 0 bases from J, with 14 bases in between.

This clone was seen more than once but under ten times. Written as DNA, the CDR3 is TGTGCCAGCAGCGTAAGGGCAGGGGGACACTCCTATGGCTACACCTTC. Protein: CASSVRAGGHSYGYTF. This chain connects TRBV9 to TRBJ1-2; 7 nucleotides match TRBD1. The J segment lost 4 bases and the V segment lost 1 base, leaving 10 bases of the junction unmatched. CDR3 length equals 16 residues. CDR1 is SGDLS, CDR2 YYNGEE, per germline.

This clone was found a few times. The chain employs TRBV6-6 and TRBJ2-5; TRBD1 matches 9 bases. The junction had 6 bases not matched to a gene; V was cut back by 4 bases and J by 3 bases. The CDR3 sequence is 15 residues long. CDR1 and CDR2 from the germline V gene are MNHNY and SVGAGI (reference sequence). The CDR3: CASSFTGGIKETQYF. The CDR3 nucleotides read TGTGCCAGCAGTTTTACAGGGGGCATTAAAGAGACCCAGTACTTC.

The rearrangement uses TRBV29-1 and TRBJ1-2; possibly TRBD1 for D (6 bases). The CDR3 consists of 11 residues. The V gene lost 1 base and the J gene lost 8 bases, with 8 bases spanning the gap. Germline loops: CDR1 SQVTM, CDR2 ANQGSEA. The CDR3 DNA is TGCAGCGTTGAAGTGGGGACAGGCTACACCTTC. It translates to CSVEVGTGYTF.

CDR3 sequence reads: CASSLGSPTDTQYF. As DNA, the CDR3 is TGTGCCAGCAGTTTGGGGAGCCCAACAGATACGCAGTATTTT. This chain connects TRBV28 to TRBJ2-3; possibly TRBD2 for D (5 bases). The germline CDR1 and CDR2 sequences are MDHEN and SYDVKM. Trimming took 3 bases from V and 3 from J, leaving 10 bases between them. The length of the CDR3 is 14 residues.